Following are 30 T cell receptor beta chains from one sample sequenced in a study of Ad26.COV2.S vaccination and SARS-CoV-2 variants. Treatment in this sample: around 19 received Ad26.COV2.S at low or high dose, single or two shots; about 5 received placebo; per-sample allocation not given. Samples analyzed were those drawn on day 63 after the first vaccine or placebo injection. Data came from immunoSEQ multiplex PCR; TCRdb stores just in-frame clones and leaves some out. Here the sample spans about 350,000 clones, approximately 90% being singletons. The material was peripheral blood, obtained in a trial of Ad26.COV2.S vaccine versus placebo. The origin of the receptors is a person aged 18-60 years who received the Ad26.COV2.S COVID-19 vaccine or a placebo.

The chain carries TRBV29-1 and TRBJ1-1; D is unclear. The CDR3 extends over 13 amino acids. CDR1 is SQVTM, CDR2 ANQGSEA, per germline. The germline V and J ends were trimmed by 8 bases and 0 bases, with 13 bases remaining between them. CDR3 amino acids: CSFRADLNTEAFF. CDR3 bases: TGCAGCTTCCGAGCAGACCTGAACACTGAAGCTTTCTTT.

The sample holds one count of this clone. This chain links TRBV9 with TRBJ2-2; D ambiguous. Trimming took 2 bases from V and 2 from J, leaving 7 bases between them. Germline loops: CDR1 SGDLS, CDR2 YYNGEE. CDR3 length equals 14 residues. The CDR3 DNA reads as TGTGCCAGCAGCGTCGACTTTAACACCGGGGAGCTGTTTTTT. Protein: CASSVDFNTGELFF.

The CDR3 is CASRGWGLAGDTQYF. The CDR3 DNA sequence: TGTGCCAGTAGGGGATGGGGACTAGCGGGGGATACGCAGTATTTT. The rearrangement links TRBV19 to TRBJ2-3, with 13 bases that match TRBD2. Germline trimming cut 6 bases from V and 6 bases from J; bases unmatched to any gene: 6. The germline CDR1 and CDR2 sequences are LNHDA and SQIVND (reference sequence). There are 15 residues in the CDR3.

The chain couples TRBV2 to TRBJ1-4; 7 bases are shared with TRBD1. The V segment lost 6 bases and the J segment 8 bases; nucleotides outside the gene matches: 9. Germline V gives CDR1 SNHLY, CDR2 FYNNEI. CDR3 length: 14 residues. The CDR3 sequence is CASRATGRSEKLFF. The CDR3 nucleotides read TGTGCCAGCAGGGCGACAGGGAGAAGCGAAAAACTGTTTTTT.

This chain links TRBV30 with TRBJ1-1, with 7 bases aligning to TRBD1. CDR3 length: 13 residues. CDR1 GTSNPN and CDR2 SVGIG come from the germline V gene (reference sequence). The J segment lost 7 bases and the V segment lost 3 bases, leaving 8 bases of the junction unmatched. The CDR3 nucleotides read TGTGCCTGGAGCGGACGCGGGACAGTTGAAGCTTTCTTT. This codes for CAWSGRGTVEAFF.

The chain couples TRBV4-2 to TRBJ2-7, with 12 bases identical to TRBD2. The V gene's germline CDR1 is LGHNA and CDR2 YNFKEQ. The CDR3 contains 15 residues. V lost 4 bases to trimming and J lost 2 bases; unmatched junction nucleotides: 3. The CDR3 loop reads CASSPGLAGTYEQYF. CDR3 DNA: TGTGCCAGCAGCCCCGGACTAGCGGGAACCTACGAGCAGTACTTC.

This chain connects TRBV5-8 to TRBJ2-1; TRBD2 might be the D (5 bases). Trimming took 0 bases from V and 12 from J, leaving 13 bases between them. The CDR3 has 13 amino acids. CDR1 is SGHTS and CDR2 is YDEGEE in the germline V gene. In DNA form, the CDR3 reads TGTGCCAGCAGCTTGGCCTCGGGGAGAGGGCAGTTCTTC. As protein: CASSLASGRGQFF.

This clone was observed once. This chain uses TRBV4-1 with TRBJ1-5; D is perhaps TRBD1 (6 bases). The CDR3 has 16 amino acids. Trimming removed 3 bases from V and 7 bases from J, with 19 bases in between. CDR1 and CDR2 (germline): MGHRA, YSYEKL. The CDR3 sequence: CASSQGLQGSRQPQHF. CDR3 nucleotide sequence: TGCGCCAGCAGCCAGGGACTTCAGGGGAGCCGGCAGCCCCAGCATTTT.

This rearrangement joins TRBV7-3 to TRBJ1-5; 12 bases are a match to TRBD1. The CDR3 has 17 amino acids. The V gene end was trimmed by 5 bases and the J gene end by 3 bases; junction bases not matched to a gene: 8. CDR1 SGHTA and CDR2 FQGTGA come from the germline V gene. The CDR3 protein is CASSGRRDRGPNQPQHF. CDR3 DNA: TGTGCCAGCAGCGGACGGAGGGACAGGGGGCCCAATCAGCCCCAGCATTTT.

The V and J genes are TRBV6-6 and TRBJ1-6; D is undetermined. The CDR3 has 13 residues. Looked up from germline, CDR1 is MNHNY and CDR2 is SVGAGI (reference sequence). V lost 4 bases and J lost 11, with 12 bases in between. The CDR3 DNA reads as TGTGCCAGCAGTTCCCCCGCTCCGGCACCCCTCCACTTT. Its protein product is CASSSPAPAPLHF.

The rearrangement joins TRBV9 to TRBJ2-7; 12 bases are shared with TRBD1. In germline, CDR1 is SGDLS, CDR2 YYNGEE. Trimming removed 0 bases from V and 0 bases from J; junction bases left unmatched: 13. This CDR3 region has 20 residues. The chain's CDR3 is CASSVATNTGTGGGSYEQYF. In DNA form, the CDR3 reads TGTGCCAGCAGCGTAGCAACAAATACCGGGACAGGGGGCGGCTCCTACGAGCAGTACTTC.

This CDR3 is CASSPQGGNQPQHF. The DNA of the CDR3 is TGTGCCAGCAGCCCTCAGGGTGGCAATCAGCCCCAGCATTTT. The rearrangement links TRBV4-2 to TRBJ1-5, with D perhaps matching TRBD1 (5 bases). Looked up from germline, CDR1 is LGHNA and CDR2 is YNFKEQ. The CDR3 extends over 14 amino acids. V lost 4 bases and J 2 bases, leaving 9 bases between the germline ends.

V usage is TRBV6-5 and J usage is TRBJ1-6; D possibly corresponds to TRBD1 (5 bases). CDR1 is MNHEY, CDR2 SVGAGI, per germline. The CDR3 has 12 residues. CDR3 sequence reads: CATTGVSSPLHF. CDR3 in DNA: TGTGCAACTACGGGGGTCTCCTCACCCCTCCACTTT.

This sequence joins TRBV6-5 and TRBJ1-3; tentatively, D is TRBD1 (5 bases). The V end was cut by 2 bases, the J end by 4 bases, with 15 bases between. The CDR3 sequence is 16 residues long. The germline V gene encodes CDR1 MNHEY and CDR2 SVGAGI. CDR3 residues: CASSYQGGGSGNTIYF. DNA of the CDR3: TGTGCCAGCAGTTACCAAGGCGGGGGAAGCGGAAACACCATATATTTT.

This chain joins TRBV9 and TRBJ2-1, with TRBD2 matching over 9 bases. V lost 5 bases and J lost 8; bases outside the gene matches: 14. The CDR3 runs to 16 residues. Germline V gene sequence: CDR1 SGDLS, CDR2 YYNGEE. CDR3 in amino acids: CASSAVRGTSRDEQFF. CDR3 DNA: TGTGCCAGCAGTGCCGTTAGGGGGACTAGCCGAGATGAGCAGTTCTTC. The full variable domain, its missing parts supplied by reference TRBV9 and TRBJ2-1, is DSGVTQTPKHLITATGQRVTLRCSPRSGDLSVYWYQQSLDQGLQFLIQYYNGEERAKGNILERFSAQQFPDLHSELNLSSLELGDSALYFCASSAVRGTSRDEQFFGPGTRLTVL.

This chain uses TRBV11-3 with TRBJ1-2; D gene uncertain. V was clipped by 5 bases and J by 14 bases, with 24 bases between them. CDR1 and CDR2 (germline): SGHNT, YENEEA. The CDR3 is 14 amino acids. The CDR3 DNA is TGTGCCAGCAGCAATCCGGGCCAAACACCGGCTAAGACCTTC. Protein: CASSNPGQTPAKTF.

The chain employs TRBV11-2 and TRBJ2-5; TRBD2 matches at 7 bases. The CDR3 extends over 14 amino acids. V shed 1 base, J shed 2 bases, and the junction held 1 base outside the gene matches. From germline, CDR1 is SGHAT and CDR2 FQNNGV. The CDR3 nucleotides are TGTGCCAGCAGCTTAGCGGGAGGTCAAGAGACCCAGTACTTC. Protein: CASSLAGGQETQYF.

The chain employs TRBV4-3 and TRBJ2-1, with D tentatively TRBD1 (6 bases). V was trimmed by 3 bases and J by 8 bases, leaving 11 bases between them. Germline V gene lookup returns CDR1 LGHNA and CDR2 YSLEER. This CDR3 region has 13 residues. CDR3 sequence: CASSQGYRDEQFF. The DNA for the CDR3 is TGCGCCAGCAGCCAGGGCTACAGGGATGAGCAGTTCTTC.

CDR3 residues: CASSLAGKVNTEAFF. The CDR3 DNA is TGCGCCAGCAGCTTGGCCGGGAAGGTGAACACTGAAGCTTTCTTT. The chain recombines TRBV5-1 with TRBJ1-1; no definite D call. V lost 0 bases and J lost 0, with 9 bases in between. The CDR3 consists of 15 residues. Germline loops: CDR1 SGHRS, CDR2 YFSETQ.

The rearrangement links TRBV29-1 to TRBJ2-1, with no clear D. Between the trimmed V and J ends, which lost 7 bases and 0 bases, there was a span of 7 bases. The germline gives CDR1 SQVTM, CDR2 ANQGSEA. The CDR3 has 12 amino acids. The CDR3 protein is CSDWTSYNEQFF. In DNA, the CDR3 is TGCAGCGACTGGACCTCCTACAATGAGCAGTTCTTC.

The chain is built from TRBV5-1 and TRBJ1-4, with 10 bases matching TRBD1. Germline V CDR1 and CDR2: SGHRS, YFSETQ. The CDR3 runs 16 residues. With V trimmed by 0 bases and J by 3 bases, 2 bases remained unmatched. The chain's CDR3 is CASSLGGQGANEKLFF. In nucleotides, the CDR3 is TGCGCCAGCAGCTTGGGAGGACAGGGGGCTAATGAAAAACTGTTTTTT.

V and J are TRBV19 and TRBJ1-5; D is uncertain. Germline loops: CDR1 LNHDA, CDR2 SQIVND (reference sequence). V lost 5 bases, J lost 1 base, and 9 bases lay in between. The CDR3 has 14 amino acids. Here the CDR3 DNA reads TGTGCCAGTAGTTCCGGTGGGAGCAATCAGCCCCAGCATTTT. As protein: CASSSGGSNQPQHF.

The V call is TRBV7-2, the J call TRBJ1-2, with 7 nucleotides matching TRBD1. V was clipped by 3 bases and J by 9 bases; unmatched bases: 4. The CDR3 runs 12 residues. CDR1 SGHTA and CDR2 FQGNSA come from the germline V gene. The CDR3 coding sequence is TGTGCCAGCAGCTTCCCAGGGGGTAGCTACACCTTC. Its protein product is CASSFPGGSYTF.

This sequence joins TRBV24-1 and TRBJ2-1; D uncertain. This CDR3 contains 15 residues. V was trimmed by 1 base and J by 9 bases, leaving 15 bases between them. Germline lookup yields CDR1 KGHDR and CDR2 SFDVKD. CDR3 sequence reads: CATSDFGVHSPEQFF. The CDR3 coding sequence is TGTGCCACCAGTGATTTCGGCGTACATAGTCCTGAGCAGTTCTTC.

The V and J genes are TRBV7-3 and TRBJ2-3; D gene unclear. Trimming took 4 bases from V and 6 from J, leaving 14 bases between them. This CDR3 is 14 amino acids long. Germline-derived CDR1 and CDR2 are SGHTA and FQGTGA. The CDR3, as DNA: TGTGCCAGCAGCTCGAGATGGGTGACGGATACGCAGTATTTT. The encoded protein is CASSSRWVTDTQYF.

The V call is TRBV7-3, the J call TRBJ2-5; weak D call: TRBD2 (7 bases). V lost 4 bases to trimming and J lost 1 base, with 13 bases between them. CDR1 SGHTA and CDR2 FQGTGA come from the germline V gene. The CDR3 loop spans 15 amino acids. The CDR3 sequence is CASSSGRGPQETQYF. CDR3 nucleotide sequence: TGTGCCAGCAGCTCCGGGCGGGGGCCCCAAGAGACCCAGTACTTC.

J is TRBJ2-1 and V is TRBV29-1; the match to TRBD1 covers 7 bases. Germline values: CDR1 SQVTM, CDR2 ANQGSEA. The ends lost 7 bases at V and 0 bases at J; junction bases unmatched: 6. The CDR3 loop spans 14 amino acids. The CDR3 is CSARRDSSYNEQFF. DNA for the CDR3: TGCAGCGCCCGCCGGGACAGCTCCTACAATGAGCAGTTCTTC.

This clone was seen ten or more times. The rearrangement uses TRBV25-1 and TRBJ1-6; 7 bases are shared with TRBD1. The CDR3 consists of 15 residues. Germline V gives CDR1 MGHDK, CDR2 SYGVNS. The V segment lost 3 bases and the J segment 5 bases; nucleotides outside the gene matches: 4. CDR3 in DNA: TGTGCCAGCAGTGATTTTACAGGGGATAATTCACCCCTCCACTTT. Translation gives CASSDFTGDNSPLHF.

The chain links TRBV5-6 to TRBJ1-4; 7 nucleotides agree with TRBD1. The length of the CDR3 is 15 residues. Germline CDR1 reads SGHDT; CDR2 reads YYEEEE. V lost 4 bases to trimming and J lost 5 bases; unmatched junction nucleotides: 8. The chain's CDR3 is CASSLAGQRNEKLFF. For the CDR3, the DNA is TGTGCCAGCAGCCTGGCGGGACAGCGAAATGAAAAACTGTTTTTT. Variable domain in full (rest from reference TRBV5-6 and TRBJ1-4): DAGVTQSPTHLIKTRGQQVTLRCSPKSGHDTVSWYQQALGQGPQFIFQYYEEEERQRGNFPDRFSGHQFPNYSSELNVNALLLGDSALYLCASSLAGQRNEKLFFGSGTQLSVL.

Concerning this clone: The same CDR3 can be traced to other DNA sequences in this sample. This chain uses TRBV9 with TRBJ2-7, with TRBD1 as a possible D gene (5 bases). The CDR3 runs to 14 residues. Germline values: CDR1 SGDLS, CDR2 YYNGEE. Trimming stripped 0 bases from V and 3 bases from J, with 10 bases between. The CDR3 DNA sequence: TGTGCCAGCAGCGTAGGGGGCTCGGACTACGAGCAGTACTTC. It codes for CASSVGGSDYEQYF.